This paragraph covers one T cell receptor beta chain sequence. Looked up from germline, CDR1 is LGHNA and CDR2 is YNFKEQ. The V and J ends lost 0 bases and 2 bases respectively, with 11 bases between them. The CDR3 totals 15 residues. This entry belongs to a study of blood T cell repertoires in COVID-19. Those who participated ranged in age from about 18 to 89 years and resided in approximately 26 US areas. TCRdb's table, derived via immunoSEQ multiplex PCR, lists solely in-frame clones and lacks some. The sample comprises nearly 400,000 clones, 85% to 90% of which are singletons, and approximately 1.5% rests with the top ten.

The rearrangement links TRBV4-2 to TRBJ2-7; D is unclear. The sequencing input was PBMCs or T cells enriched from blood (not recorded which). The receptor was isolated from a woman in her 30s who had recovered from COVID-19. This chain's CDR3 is CASSQDRSPTYEQYF. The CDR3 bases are TGTGCCAGCAGCCAAGATCGGTCTCCTACCTACGAGCAGTACTTC.